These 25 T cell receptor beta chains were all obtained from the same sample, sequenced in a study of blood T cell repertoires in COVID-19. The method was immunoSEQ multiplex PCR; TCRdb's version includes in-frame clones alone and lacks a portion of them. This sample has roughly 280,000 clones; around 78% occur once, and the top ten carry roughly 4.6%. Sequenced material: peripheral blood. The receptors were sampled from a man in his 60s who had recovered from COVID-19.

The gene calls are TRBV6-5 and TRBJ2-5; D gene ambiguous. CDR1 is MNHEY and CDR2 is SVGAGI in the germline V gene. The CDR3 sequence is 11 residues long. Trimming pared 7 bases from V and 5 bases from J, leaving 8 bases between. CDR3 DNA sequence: TGTGCCAGCACGCTAAAGGAGACCCAGTACTTC. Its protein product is CASTLKETQYF.

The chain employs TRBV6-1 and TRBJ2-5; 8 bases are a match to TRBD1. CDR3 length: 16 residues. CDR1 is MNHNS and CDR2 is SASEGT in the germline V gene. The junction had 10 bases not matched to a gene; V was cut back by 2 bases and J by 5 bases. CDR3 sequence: CASSELGQVTAETQYF. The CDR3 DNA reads TGTGCCAGCAGTGAATTGGGACAGGTCACGGCGGAGACCCAGTACTTC.

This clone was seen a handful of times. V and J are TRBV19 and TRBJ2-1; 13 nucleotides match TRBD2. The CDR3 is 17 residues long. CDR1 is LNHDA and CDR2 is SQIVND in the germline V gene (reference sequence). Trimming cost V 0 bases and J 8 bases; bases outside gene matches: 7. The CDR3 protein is CASSIERTSGSPYEQFF. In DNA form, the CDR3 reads TGTGCCAGTAGTATAGAAAGGACTAGCGGGAGTCCCTATGAGCAGTTCTTC.

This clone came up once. The CDR3 region has the DNA TGTGCCAGCAGTTACGGGGTGGGGGGGAGAGATTCACCCCTCCACTTT. Translated, it gives CASSYGVGGRDSPLHF. V and J are TRBV6-5 and TRBJ1-6; a weak D match, TRBD1 (5 bases). Trimming removed 2 bases at V and 8 bases at J, with 16 bases between. Germline V lookup: CDR1 MNHEY, CDR2 SVGAGI. The CDR3 has 16 residues.

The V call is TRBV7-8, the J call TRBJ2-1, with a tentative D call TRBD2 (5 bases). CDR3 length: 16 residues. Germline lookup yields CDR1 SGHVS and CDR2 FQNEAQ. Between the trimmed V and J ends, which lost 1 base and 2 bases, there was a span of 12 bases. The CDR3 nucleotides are TGTGCCAGCAGCTTAGATCCGGGGATTACCTACAATGAGCAGTTCTTC. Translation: CASSLDPGITYNEQFF.

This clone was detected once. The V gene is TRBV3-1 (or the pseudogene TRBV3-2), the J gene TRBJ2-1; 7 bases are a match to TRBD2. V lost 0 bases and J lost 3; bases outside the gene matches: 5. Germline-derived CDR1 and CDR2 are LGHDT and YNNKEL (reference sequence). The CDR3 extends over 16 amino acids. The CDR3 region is CASSQDLRGNYNEQFF. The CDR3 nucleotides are TGTGCCAGCAGCCAAGATCTGCGGGGGAACTACAATGAGCAGTTCTTC.

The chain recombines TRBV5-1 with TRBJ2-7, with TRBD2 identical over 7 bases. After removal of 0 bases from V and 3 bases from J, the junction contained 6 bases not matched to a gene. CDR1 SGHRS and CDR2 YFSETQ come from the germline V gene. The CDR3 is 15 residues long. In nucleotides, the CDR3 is TGCGCCAGCAGCTTGGCCTTGGAGCGGGGCTACGAGCAGTACTTC. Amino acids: CASSLALERGYEQYF.

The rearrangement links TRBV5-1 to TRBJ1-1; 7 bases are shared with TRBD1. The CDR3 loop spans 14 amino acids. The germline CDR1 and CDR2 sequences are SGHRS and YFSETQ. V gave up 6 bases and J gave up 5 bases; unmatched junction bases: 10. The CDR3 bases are TGCGCCAGCATGCTAGGGGGCCGGCGAACTGAAGCTTTCTTT. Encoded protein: CASMLGGRRTEAFF.

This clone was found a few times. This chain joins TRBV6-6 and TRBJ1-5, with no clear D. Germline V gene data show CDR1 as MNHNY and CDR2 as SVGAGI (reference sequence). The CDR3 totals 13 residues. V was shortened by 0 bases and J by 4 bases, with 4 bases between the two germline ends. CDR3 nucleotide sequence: TGTGCCAGCAGTTACTCGAGTAATCAGCCCCAGCATTTT. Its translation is CASSYSSNQPQHF.

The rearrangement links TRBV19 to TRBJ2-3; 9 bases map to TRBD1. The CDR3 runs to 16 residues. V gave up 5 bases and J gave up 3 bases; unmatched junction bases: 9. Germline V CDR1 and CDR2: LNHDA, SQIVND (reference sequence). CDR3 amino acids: CASSVGQGTFTDTQYF. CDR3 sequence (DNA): TGTGCCAGTAGTGTGGGACAGGGAACGTTTACAGATACGCAGTATTTT.

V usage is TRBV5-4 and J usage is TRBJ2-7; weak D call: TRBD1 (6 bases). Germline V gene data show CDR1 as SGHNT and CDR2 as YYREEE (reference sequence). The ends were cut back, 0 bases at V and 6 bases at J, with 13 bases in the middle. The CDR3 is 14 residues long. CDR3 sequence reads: CASSLEQGVGEQYF. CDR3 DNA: TGTGCCAGCAGCTTGGAACAGGGAGTCGGCGAGCAGTACTTC.

CDR3 region: CASSVDFGGYTF. The CDR3 DNA is TGTGCCAGTAGCGTCGATTTCGGTGGCTACACCTTC. V and J are TRBV19 and TRBJ1-2; D remains unclear. V lost 6 bases and J lost 7, with 12 bases in between. Germline loops: CDR1 LNHDA, CDR2 SQIVND (reference sequence). CDR3 length equals 12 residues.

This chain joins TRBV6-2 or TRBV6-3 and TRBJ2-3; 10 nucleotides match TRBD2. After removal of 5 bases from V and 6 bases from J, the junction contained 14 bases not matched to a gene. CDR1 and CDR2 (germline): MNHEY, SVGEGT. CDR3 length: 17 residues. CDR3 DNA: TGTGCCAGCAGTCCCCCTCTAAGCGGGAGGGCGAGGGATACGCAGTATTTT. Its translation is CASSPPLSGRARDTQYF.

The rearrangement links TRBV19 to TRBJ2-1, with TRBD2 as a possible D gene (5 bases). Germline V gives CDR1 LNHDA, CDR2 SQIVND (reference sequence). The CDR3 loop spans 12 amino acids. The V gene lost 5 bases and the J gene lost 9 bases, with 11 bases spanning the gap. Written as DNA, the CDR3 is TGTGCCAGTAGTCACGTCCGGGGTGAGCAGTTCTTC. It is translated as CASSHVRGEQFF.

The DNA of the CDR3 is TGTGCCAGCTCTCGCCTTACGGAGGGGGAAAAACTGTTTTTT. Translating it yields CASSRLTEGEKLFF. The chain joins TRBV18 to TRBJ1-4; D perhaps matches TRBD1 (5 bases). Germline CDR1 reads KGHSH; CDR2 reads LQKENI. Trimming pared 6 bases from V and 8 bases from J, leaving 16 bases between. This CDR3 has 14 residues.

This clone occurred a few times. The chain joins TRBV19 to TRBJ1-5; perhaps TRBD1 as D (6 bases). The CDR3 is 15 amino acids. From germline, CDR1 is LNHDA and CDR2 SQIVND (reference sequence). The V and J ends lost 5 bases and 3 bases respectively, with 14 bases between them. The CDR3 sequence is CASSSSDRFNQPQHF. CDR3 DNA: TGTGCCAGTAGTTCAAGCGACAGGTTCAATCAGCCCCAGCATTTT.

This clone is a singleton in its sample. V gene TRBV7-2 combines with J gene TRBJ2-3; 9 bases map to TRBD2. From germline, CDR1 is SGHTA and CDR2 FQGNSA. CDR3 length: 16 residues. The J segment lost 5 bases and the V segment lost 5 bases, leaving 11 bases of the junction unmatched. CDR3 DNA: TGTGCCAGCAGCCGGCAGCGCGGGAGGGCCGGAGATACGCAGTATTTT. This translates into CASSRQRGRAGDTQYF.

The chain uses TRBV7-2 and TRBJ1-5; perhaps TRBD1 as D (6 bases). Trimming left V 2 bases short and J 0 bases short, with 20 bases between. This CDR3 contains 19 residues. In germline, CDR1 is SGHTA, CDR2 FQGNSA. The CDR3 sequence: CASSLLRGASSPSNQPQHF. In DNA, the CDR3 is TGTGCCAGCAGCTTACTACGGGGGGCAAGTTCTCCTAGCAATCAGCCCCAGCATTTT.

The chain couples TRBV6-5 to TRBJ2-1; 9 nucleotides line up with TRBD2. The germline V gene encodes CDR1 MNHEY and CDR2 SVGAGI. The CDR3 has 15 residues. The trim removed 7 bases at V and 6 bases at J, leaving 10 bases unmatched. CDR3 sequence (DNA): TGTGCCAGCACCCCGGGGGGCGGGAGGGCCAATGAGCAGTTCTTC. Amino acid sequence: CASTPGGGRANEQFF.

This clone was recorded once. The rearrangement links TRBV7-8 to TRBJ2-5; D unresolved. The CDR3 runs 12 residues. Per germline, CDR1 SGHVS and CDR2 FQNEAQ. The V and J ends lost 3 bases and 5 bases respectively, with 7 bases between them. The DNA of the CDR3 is TGTGCCAGCAGCTTGAGATCGGAGACCCAGTACTTC. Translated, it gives CASSLRSETQYF.

The CDR3 loop reads CASSRGRDRIQETQYF. The CDR3 nucleotides are TGTGCCAGCAGCCGTGGAAGGGACAGGATCCAAGAGACCCAGTACTTC. This sequence joins TRBV25-1 and TRBJ2-5; 8 bases agree with TRBD1. V lost 6 bases and J lost 1; bases outside the gene matches: 10. CDR1 and CDR2 from the germline V gene are MGHDK and SYGVNS. This CDR3 has 16 residues.

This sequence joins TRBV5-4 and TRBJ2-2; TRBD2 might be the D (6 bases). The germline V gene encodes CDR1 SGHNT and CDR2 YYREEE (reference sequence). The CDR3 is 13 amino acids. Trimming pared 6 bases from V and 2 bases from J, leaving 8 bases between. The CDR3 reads CASTGGNTGELFF. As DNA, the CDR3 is TGTGCCAGCACCGGGGGTAACACCGGGGAGCTGTTTTTT.

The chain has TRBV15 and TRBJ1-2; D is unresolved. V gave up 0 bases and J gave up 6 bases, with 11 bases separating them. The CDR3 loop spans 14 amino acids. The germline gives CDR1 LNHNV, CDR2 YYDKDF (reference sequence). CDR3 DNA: TGTGCCACCAGCAGAGATCCTCGGGTGGATGGCTACACCTTC. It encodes CATSRDPRVDGYTF.

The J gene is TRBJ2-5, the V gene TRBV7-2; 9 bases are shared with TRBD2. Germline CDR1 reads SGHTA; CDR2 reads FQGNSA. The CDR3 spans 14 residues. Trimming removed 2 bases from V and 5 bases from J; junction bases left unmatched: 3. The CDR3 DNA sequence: TGTGCCAGCAGCTTATCTAGCGGGGTGGAGACCCAGTACTTC. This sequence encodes CASSLSSGVETQYF.

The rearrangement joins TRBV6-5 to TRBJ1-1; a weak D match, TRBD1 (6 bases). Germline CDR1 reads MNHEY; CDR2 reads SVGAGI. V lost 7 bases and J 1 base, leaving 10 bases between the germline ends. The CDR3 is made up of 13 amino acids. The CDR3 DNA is TGTGCCAGCATGAAACAGGGGAACACTGAAGCTTTCTTT. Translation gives CASMKQGNTEAFF.